The sequence of this T cell receptor (beta chain) was determined in a study of blood T cell repertoires in COVID-19. Study information: Some COVID-19 samples were acute and others convalescent; all came from the United States, Italy and Spain.

The CDR3 covers 15 residues. Unmatched junction bases numbered 10, after V lost 7 bases and J lost 4 bases. Germline V lookup: CDR1 ENHRY, CDR2 SYGVKD. Measured with immunoSEQ multiplex PCR; TCRdb has only the in-frame clones, and not every one. The repertoire holds about 76,000 clones, approximately 81% seen once, with approximately 11% in the top ten. Sequencing was carried out using peripheral blood. The TCR comes from a man between 60 and 70 years old with COVID-19, enrolled during active disease. The chain links TRBV10-3 to TRBJ2-1; TRBD2 matches at 7 bases. As DNA, the CDR3 is TGTGCCATCACCTCGGGAGGTTCAGGGTACAATGAGCAGTTCTTC. Amino acids: CAITSGGSGYNEQFF.